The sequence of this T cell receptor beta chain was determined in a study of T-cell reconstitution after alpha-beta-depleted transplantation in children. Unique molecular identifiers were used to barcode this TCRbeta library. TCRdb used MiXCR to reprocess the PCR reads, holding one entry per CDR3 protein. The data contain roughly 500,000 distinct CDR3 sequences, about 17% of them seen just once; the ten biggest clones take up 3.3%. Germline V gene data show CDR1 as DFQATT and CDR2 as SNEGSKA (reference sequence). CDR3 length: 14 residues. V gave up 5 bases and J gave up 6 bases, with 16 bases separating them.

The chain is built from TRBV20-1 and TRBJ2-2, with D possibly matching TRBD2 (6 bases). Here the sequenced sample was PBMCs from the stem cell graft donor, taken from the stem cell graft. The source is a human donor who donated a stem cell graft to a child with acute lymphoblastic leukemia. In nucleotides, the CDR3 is TGCAGTGCTCCCTTTTGGGGGGACCCCGGGGAGCTGTTTTTT. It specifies CSAPFWGDPGELFF.